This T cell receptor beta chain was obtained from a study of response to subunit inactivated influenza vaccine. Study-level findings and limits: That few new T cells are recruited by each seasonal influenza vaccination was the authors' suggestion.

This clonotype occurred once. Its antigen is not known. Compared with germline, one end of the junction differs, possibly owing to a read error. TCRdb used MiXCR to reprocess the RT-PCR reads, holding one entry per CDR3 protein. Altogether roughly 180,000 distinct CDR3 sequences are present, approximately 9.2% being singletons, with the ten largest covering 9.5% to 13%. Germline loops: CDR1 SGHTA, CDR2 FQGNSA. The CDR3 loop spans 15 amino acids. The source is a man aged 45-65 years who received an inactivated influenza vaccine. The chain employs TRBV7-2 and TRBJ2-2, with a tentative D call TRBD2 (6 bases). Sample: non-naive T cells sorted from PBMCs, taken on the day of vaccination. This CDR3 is CASSLEGLNTGELLF. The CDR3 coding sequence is TGTGCCAGCAGCTTGGAGGGACTGAACACCGGGGAGCTGCTTTTT.